This entry lists 17 T cell receptor beta chains sequenced from one sample in a study of shared clonotypes between healthy human individuals. Data came from immunoSEQ multiplex PCR; TCRdb stores just in-frame clones and leaves some out. Here the sample spans under 1,900,000 clones, approximately 98.5% being singletons. What was sequenced was naive CD4+ T cells sorted from blood. Subset given: CD45RA+ positively selected. These TCRs come from a man aged 25-40 years in good health.

The chain joins TRBV29-1 to TRBJ2-2; 15 bases fit TRBD2. CDR3 length: 13 residues. In germline, CDR1 is SQVTM, CDR2 ANQGSEA. The junction had 0 bases not matched to a gene; V was cut back by 7 bases and J by 6 bases. The CDR3: CSGTSGRAGELFF. Written as DNA, the CDR3 is TGCAGCGGGACTAGCGGGAGGGCCGGGGAGCTGTTTTTT.

The gene calls are TRBV11-2 and TRBJ1-1; tentative D call: TRBD1 (5 bases). This CDR3 has 15 amino acids. The ends were cut back, 1 base at V and 1 base at J, with 10 bases in the middle. The germline CDR1 and CDR2 sequences are SGHAT and FQNNGV. The CDR3 nucleotides read TGTGCCAGCAGCTTAGGACGGGGCGCGAACACTGAAGCTTTCTTT. This codes for CASSLGRGANTEAFF.

V and J are TRBV7-2 and TRBJ1-2, with a weak D call TRBD1 (5 bases). V was clipped by 7 bases and J by 6 bases, with 21 bases between them. This CDR3 region has 15 residues. Germline V CDR1 and CDR2: SGHTA, FQGNSA. The CDR3 sequence: CASTRPSGPPNGYTF. DNA of the CDR3: TGTGCCAGCACCCGTCCTTCGGGGCCCCCGAATGGCTACACCTTC.

This chain links TRBV2 with TRBJ1-5, with D maybe TRBD1 (5 bases). This CDR3 spans 15 amino acids. Germline V gene data show CDR1 as SNHLY and CDR2 as FYNNEI. The V end was cut by 4 bases, the J end by 2 bases, with 12 bases between. The CDR3 DNA follows: TGTGCCAGCAGTGGCGCAGGGAGTGGCAATCAGCCCCAGCATTTT. Protein sequence: CASSGAGSGNQPQHF.

In regard to this clone: Additional DNA sequences in this sample encode the identical CDR3. This chain uses TRBV29-1 with TRBJ2-7; 8 bases align to TRBD1. The CDR3 has 12 amino acids. Germline-derived CDR1 and CDR2 are SQVTM and ANQGSEA. V shed 6 bases, J shed 3 bases, and the junction held 4 bases outside the gene matches. In DNA, the CDR3 is TGCAGCGTCGGACAGGGACGCTACGAGCAGTACTTC. Its translation: CSVGQGRYEQYF.

The rearrangement links TRBV10-3 to TRBJ2-3; TRBD2 agrees at 12 bases. The CDR3 runs 17 residues. CDR1 is ENHRY, CDR2 SYGVKD, per germline. The junction had 8 bases not matched to a gene; V was cut back by 7 bases and J by 0 bases. The CDR3 DNA is TGTGCCATCATCCTAGCCGGGACTAGCGGGAGCACAGATACGCAGTATTTT. Amino acids: CAIILAGTSGSTDTQYF.

The gene calls are TRBV2 and TRBJ1-5, with a possible D match to TRBD1 (6 bases). V was pared by 6 bases and J by 1 base, with 19 bases between. The CDR3 length is 17 residues. Looked up from germline, CDR1 is SNHLY and CDR2 is FYNNEI. The CDR3 sequence is CASSGPGGRGSNQPQHF. In DNA form, the CDR3 reads TGTGCCAGCAGCGGGCCTGGGGGGCGCGGGAGCAATCAGCCCCAGCATTTT.

The V call is TRBV29-1, the J call TRBJ2-7; D gene ambiguous. Between the trimmed V and J ends, which lost 4 bases and 6 bases, there was a span of 22 bases. The CDR3 sequence is 15 residues long. The germline gives CDR1 SQVTM, CDR2 ANQGSEA. The CDR3 nucleotides read TGCAGCGTTGTCGGGCCTCTCCTAGGGCTGGTCGAGCAGTACTTC. This sequence encodes CSVVGPLLGLVEQYF.

This clone came up once. The junction and the germline gene differ at one end; a read error may be behind it. The gene calls are TRBV9 and TRBJ1-2, with D perhaps matching TRBD1 (6 bases). The CDR3 contains 15 residues. The germline V gene encodes CDR1 SGDLS and CDR2 YYNGEE. CDR3 in amino acids: CASSVGAEGVYGCTF. The CDR3, as DNA: TGTGCCAGCAGCGTAGGGGCTGAGGGGGTATATGGCTGCACCTTC.

The CDR3 region has the DNA TGTGCCAGCAACTACAGGGGGTTGCATGAGCAGTTCTTC. Amino acids: CASNYRGLHEQFF. V usage is TRBV2 and J usage is TRBJ2-1; TRBD1 agrees at 8 bases. This CDR3 is built from 13 residues. Germline V gives CDR1 SNHLY, CDR2 FYNNEI. The V gene end was trimmed by 7 bases and the J gene end by 8 bases; junction bases not matched to a gene: 7.

This chain connects TRBV28 to TRBJ1-2; D gene unclear. There are 12 residues in the CDR3. Trimming pared 7 bases from V and 4 bases from J, leaving 10 bases between. The germline CDR1 and CDR2 sequences are MDHEN and SYDVKM. The CDR3 DNA sequence: TGTGCCAGCAATGGAGGGAGCTATGGCTACACCTTC. Translating it yields CASNGGSYGYTF.

The V gene is TRBV9, the J gene TRBJ2-1, with D unresolved. Germline assignment: CDR1 SGDLS and CDR2 YYNGEE. The germline V and J ends were trimmed by 0 bases and 7 bases, with 11 bases remaining between them. CDR3 length equals 14 residues. The CDR3 spells CASSVALPYNEQFF. The CDR3 DNA sequence: TGTGCCAGCAGCGTAGCTCTGCCGTATAATGAGCAGTTCTTC.

The gene calls are TRBV5-1 and TRBJ1-5; 7 bases fit TRBD1. CDR3 size: 15 residues. Germline CDR1 and CDR2: SGHRS and YFSETQ. V dropped 0 bases and J dropped 7; count of bases not matched to a gene: 7. Here the CDR3 reads CASSLDFTGDQPQHF. As DNA, the CDR3 is TGCGCCAGCAGCTTGGATTTTACAGGGGACCAGCCCCAGCATTTT.

The CDR3 DNA sequence: TGCAGCGTGAGCAATACAGCGGGAGATGAGACCCAGTACTTC. It encodes CSVSNTAGDETQYF. The chain combines TRBV29-1 with TRBJ2-5, with 8 nucleotides matching TRBD2. The J segment lost 5 bases and the V segment lost 6 bases, leaving 11 bases of the junction unmatched. From germline, CDR1 is SQVTM and CDR2 ANQGSEA. The CDR3 is 14 amino acids.

This clone was counted a single time. The V call is TRBV10-3, the J call TRBJ2-7, with a tentative D call TRBD1 (5 bases). Trimming removed 7 bases at V and 7 bases at J, with 20 bases between. The CDR3 loop spans 14 amino acids. The germline V gene encodes CDR1 ENHRY and CDR2 SYGVKD. For the CDR3, the DNA is TGTGCCATCAAGGGCGACAGTGGGATTAGAGAGCAGTACTTC. It codes for CAIKGDSGIREQYF.

This chain links TRBV6-5 with TRBJ2-7, with a tentative D call TRBD1 (6 bases). The CDR3 totals 14 residues. CDR1 is MNHEY, CDR2 SVGAGI, per germline. Trimming took off 6 bases at V and 4 bases at J, with 16 bases between the two ends. CDR3: CASRKGVDVYEQYF. In DNA form, the CDR3 reads TGTGCCAGCAGAAAGGGGGTTGATGTTTACGAGCAGTACTTC.

CDR3 sequence: CASGTGNGANVLTF. CDR3 coding DNA: TGTGCCAGCGGCACAGGGAATGGGGCCAACGTCCTGACTTTC. V and J are TRBV2 and TRBJ2-6; maybe TRBD1 (6 bases). CDR1 SNHLY and CDR2 FYNNEI come from the germline V gene. V gave up 8 bases and J gave up 3 bases, with 11 bases separating them. This CDR3 has 14 residues.